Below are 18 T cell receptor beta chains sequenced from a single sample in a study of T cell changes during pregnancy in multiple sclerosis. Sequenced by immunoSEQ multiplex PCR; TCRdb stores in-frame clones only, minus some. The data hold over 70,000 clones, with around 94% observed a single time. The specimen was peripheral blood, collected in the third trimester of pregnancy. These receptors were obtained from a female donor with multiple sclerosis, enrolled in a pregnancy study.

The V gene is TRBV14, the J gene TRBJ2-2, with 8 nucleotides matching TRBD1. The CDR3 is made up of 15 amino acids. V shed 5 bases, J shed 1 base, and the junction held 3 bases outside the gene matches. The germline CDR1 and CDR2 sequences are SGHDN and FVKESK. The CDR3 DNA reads TGTGCCAGCAGCATTGGACAGGGGAACACCGGGGAGCTGTTTTTT. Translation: CASSIGQGNTGELFF.

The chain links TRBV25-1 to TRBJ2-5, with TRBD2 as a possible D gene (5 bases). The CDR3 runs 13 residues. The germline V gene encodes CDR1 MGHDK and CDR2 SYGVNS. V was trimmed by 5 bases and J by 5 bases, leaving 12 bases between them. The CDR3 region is CASSTTSMETQYF. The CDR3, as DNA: TGTGCCAGCAGTACAACTAGTATGGAGACCCAGTACTTC.

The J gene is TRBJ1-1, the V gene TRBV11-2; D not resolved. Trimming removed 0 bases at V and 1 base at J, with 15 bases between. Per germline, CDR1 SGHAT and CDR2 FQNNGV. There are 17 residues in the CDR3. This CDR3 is CASSLDLMYGTNTEAFF. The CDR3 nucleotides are TGTGCCAGCAGCTTAGATCTTATGTATGGCACGAACACTGAAGCTTTCTTT.

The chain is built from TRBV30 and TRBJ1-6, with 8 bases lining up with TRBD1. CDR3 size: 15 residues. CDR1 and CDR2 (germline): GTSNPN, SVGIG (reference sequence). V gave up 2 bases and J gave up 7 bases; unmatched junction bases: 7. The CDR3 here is CAWSKYRTGNSPLHF. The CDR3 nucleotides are TGTGCCTGGAGTAAATATAGGACAGGGAATTCACCCCTCCACTTT.

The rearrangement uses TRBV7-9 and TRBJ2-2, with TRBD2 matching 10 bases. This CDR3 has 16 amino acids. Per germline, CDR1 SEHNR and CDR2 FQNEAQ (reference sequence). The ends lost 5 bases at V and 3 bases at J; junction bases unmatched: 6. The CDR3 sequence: CASSPTSGTYTGELFF. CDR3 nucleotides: TGTGCCAGCAGCCCAACTAGCGGGACTTACACCGGGGAGCTGTTTTTT.

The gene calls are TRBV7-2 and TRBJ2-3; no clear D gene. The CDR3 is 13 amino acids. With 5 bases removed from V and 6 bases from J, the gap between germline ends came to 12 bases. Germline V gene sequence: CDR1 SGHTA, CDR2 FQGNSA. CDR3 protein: CASSPSSRDTQYF. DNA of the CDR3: TGTGCCAGCAGCCCCTCGTCGCGCGATACGCAGTATTTT.

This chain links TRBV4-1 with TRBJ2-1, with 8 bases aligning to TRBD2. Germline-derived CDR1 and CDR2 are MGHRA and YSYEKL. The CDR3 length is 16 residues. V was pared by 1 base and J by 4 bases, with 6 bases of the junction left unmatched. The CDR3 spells CASSQGRASGYNEQFF. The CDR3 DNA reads TGCGCCAGCAGCCAAGGCAGGGCTAGCGGGTACAATGAGCAGTTCTTC.

This chain's CDR3 is CASSPRLAGGDNEQFF. For the CDR3, the DNA is TGTGCCAGCAGCCCTAGACTAGCGGGAGGAGACAATGAGCAGTTCTTC. V and J are TRBV16 and TRBJ2-1; the match to TRBD2 covers 13 bases. The CDR3 spans 16 residues. V trimming: 4 bases; J trimming: 5 bases; junction bases outside the gene matches: 5. Germline-derived CDR1 and CDR2 are KGHSY and FQNENV.

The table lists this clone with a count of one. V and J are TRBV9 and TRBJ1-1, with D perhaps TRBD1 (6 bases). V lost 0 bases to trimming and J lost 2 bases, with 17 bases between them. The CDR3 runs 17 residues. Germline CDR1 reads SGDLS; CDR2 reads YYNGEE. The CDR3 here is CASSVGGVGRGNTEAFF. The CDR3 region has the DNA TGTGCCAGCAGCGTAGGTGGAGTAGGCAGGGGTAACACTGAAGCTTTCTTT.

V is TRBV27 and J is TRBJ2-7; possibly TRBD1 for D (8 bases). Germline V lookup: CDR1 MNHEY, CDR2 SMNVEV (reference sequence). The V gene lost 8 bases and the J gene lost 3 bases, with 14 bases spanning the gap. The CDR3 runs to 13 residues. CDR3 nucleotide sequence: TGTGCCAGCGGACAGGGAGGGAGCTACGAGCAGTACTTC. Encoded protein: CASGQGGSYEQYF.

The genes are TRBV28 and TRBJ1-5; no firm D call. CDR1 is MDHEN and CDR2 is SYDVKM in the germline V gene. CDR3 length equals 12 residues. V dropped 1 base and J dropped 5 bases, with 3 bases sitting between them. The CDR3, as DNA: TGTGCCAGCAGTTTATCGTATCAGCCCCAGCATTTT. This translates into CASSLSYQPQHF.

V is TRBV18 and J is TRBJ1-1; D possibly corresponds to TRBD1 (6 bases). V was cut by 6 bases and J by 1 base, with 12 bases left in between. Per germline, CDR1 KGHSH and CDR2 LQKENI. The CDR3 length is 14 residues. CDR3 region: CASSRQDSNTEAFF. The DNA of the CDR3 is TGTGCCAGCTCTCGACAGGACTCGAACACTGAAGCTTTCTTT.

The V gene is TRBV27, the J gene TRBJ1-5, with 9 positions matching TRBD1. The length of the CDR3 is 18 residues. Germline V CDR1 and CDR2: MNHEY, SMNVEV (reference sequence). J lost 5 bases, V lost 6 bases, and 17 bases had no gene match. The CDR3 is CASRPRLNRDRAYQPQHF. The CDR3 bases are TGTGCCAGCAGGCCCCGTCTCAATCGGGACAGGGCATATCAGCCCCAGCATTTT.

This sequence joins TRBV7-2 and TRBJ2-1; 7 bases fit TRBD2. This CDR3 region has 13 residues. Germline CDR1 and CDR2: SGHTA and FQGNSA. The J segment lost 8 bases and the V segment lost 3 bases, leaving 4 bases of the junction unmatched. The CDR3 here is CASSFGAGYEQFF. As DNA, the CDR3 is TGTGCCAGCAGCTTCGGAGCGGGATATGAGCAGTTCTTC.

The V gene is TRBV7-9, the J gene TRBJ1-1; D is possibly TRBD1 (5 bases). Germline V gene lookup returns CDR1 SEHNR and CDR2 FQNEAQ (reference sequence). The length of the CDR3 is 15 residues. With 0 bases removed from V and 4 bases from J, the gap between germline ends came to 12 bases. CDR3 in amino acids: CASSLASGFGTEAFF. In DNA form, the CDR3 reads TGTGCCAGCAGCTTAGCCTCAGGGTTTGGCACTGAAGCTTTCTTT.

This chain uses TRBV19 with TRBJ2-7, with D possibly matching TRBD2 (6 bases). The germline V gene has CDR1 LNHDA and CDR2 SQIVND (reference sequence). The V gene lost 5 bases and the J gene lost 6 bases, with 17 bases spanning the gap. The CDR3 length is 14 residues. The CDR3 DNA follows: TGTGCCAGTAGTCAAAGGGGACTCTCCCTCGAGCAGTACTTC. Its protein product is CASSQRGLSLEQYF.

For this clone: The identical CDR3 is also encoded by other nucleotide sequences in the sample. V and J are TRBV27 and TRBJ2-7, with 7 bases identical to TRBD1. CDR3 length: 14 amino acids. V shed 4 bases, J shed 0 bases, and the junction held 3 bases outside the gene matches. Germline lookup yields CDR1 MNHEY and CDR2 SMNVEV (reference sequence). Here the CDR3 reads CASSWAGGSYEQYF. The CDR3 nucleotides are TGTGCCAGCAGTTGGGCAGGGGGCTCCTACGAGCAGTACTTC.

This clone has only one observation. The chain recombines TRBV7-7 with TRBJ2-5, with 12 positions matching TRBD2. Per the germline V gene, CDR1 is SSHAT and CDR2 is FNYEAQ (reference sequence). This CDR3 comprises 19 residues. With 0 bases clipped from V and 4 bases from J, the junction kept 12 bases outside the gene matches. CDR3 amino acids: CASSLAPDPLAGGLETQYF. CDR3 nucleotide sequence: TGTGCCAGCAGCTTAGCGCCAGATCCCCTAGCGGGAGGGTTAGAGACCCAGTACTTC.